This T cell receptor (beta chain) was captured by sequencing in a study of blood T cell repertoires in COVID-19. Study at large: Acute and convalescent COVID-19 specimens originated in the United States, Italy and Spain.

Original processing notes: It was from reference gene primer amplification that nucleated cell counts were estimated. The protocol was immunoSEQ multiplex PCR, while the TCRdb copy is restricted to in-frame clones and leaves out a portion. The D gene and trimming were derived from the DNA, and the V and J assignments and clone size from that table. The data contain over 150,000 clones, around 83% of them singletons. V was trimmed by 3 bases and J by 4 bases, leaving 15 bases between them. Germline V gene lookup returns CDR1 KGHSH and CDR2 LQKENI. This CDR3 is built from 15 residues. This TCR came from a woman in her sixties or seventies with COVID-19, enrolled during active disease. V and J are TRBV18 and TRBJ1-1; TRBD1 might be the D (5 bases). Specimen: peripheral blood. The CDR3 coding sequence is TGTGCCAGCTCACCCGTCGCCGGGGGTGGCACTGAAGCTTTCTTT. Translation gives CASSPVAGGGTEAFF.